This T cell receptor beta chain derives from a study of control samples from healthy donors and cancer patients. This clone was seen once. Repertoires were generated with immunoSEQ multiplex PCR, while TCRdb's copy carries only in-frame clones and drops some. The sample holds approximately 150,000 clones; roughly 95% are singletons and the top ten take approximately 0.97%. Germline V gene data show CDR1 as SGHKS and CDR2 as YYEKEE (reference sequence). V shed 0 bases, J shed 8 bases, and the junction held 2 bases outside the gene matches. The CDR3 is 15 amino acids. V and J are TRBV5-5 and TRBJ1-6, with 10 bases that match TRBD1. The sequence came from a woman aged 25 to 45 in good health. Sequenced sample: blood. This CDR3 is CASSLGTGGYSPLHF. The CDR3 DNA reads TGTGCCAGCAGCTTGGGGACAGGGGGTTATTCACCCCTCCACTTT. Using reference TRBV5-5 and TRBJ1-6 for the parts outside the CDR3, the full variable domain is DAGVTQSPTHLIKTRGQQVTLRCSPISGHKSVSWYQQVLGQGPQFIFQYYEKEERGRGNFPDRFSARQFPNYSSELNVNALLLGDSALYLCASSLGTGGYSPLHFGNGTRLTVT.